This TCR beta chain was identified during a study of neurological immune-mediated disorders. Study-wide findings and caveats: Expanded clones shared no CDR3 amino acid sequences across subjects, suggesting private repertoires in all groups.

MiXCR, run by TCRdb on the 5' RACE reads, gives a single entry per CDR3 protein. The sample consists of about 57,000 distinct CDR3 sequences, around 10% of them appearing once. Worth noting for this clonotype: What it binds is unknown. A much more abundant neighbour one base away suggests this may be a read error.

Per the germline V gene, CDR1 is SGHRS and CDR2 is YFSETQ. The CDR3 spans 16 residues. Germline trimming cut 6 bases from V and 8 bases from J; bases unmatched to any gene: 12. Specified time point: longitudinal time-point 1 (baseline). From 2 million PBMCs stored at -80 C, the unsorted libraries were generated. This sequence originates from a male donor with HTLV-1-associated myelopathy (HAM/TSP). The chain recombines TRBV5-1 with TRBJ2-1; 12 bases map to TRBD2. The sample comprised PBMCs. The CDR3 region has the DNA TGCGCCAGCAACTTACCTAGCGGGGGGGCAGGCGATGAGCAGTTCTTC. Translated: CASNLPSGGAGDEQFF. Variable domain in full (rest from reference TRBV5-1 and TRBJ2-1): KAGVTQTPRYLIKTRGQQVTLSCSPISGHRSVSWYQQTPGQGLQFLFEYFSETQRNKGNFPGRFSGRQFSNSRSEMNVSTLELGDSALYLCASNLPSGGAGDEQFFGPGTRLTVL.